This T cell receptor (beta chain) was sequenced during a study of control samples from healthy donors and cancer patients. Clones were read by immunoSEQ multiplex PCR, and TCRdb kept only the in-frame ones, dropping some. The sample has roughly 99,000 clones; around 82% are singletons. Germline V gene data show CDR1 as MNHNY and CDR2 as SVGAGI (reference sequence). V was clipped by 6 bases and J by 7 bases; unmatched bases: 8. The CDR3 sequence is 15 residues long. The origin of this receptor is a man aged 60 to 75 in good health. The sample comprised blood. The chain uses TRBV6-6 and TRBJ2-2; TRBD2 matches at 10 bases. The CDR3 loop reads CASRTGTSVDGELFF. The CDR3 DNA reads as TGTGCCAGCAGGACCGGGACTAGCGTCGACGGGGAGCTGTTTTTT.